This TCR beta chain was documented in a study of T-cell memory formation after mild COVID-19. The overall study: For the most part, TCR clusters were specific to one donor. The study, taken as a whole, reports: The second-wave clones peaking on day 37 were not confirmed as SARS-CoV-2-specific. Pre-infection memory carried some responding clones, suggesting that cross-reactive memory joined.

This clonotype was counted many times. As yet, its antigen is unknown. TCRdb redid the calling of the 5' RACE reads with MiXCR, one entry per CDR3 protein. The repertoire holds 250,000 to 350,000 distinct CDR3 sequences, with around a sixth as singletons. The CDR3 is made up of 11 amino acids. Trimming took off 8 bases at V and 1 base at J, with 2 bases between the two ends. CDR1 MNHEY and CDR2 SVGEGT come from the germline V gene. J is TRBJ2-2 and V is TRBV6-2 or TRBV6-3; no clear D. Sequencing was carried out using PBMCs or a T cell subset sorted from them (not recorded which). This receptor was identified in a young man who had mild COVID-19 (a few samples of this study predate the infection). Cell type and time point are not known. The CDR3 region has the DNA TGTGCCAGCGGGAACACCGGGGAGCTGTTTTTT. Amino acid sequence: CASGNTGELFF.